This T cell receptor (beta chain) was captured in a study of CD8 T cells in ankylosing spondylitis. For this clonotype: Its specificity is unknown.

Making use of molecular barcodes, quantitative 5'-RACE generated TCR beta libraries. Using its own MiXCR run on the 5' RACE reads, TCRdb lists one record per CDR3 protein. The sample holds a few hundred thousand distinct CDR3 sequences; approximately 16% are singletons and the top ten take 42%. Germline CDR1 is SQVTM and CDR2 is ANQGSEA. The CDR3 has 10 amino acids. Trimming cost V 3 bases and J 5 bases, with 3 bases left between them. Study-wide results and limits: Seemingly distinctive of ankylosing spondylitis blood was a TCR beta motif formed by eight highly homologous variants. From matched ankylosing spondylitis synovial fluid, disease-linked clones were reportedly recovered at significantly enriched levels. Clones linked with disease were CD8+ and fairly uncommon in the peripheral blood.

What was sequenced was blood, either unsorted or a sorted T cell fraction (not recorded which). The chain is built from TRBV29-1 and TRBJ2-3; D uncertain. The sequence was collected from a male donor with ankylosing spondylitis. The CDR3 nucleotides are TGCAGCGTTGACGGAGATACGCAGTATTTT. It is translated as CSVDGDTQYF.